These 9 T cell receptor beta chains were all obtained from the same sample, sequenced in a study of long-term antiretroviral therapy in people with HIV. Assay version v3.0 of immunoSEQ was used, and it was run at survey level. TCRdb keeps only in-frame clones here, not all; method: immunoSEQ multiplex PCR. This table holds tens of thousands of clones, over 80% found once. Material: unsorted PBMCs, obtained 1.2 years after starting antiretroviral therapy. These receptors all stem from a middle-aged woman with HIV.

This clone was picked up one time. CDR3 loop: CASSPNWAGRSYEQYF. CDR3 nucleotide sequence: TGTGCCAGCAGTCCTAATTGGGCAGGGCGTTCCTACGAGCAGTACTTC. The V call is TRBV7-2, the J call TRBJ2-7; TRBD1 is a possible D gene (5 bases). The V gene's germline CDR1 is SGHTA and CDR2 FQGNSA. Trimming took off 6 bases at V and 1 base at J, with 19 bases between the two ends. The CDR3 consists of 16 residues.

The V gene is TRBV27, the J gene TRBJ1-5; tentative D call: TRBD1 (5 bases). The germline gives CDR1 MNHEY, CDR2 SMNVEV (reference sequence). The germline V and J ends were trimmed by 2 bases and 9 bases, with 14 bases remaining between them. The CDR3 loop spans 14 amino acids. The CDR3 spells CASSLTGFGWPQHF. The CDR3 DNA reads TGTGCCAGCAGTTTAACAGGCTTCGGGTGGCCCCAGCATTTT.

V is TRBV4-2 and J is TRBJ2-7; TRBD1 matches 8 bases. V shed 4 bases and J 5 bases; nucleotides not matched to a gene: 16. The CDR3 spans 17 residues. Germline-derived CDR1 and CDR2 are LGHNA and YNFKEQ. The CDR3 DNA sequence: TGTGCCAGCAGCCCCCGGGGGACCGGGACAGGAAGAGACGAGCAGTACTTC. Translating it yields CASSPRGTGTGRDEQYF.

A few counts support this clone. The V and J genes are TRBV19 and TRBJ1-5, with 7 bases that match TRBD1. V shed 4 bases, J shed 6 bases, and the junction held 3 bases outside the gene matches. Germline assignment: CDR1 LNHDA and CDR2 SQIVND (reference sequence). This CDR3 region has 13 residues. In DNA, the CDR3 is TGTGCCAGTAGTACGGGGACAGTTCAGCCCCAGCATTTT. This translates into CASSTGTVQPQHF.

In this sample, this clone turned up once. This chain joins TRBV18 and TRBJ2-7; D is ambiguous. The CDR3 consists of 15 residues. The V gene lost 0 bases and the J gene lost 4 bases, with 13 bases spanning the gap. Germline CDR1 and CDR2: KGHSH and LQKENI. The CDR3 DNA reads TGTGCCAGCTCACCACCTGGCGCAGTGGATTACGAGCAGTACTTC. It is translated as CASSPPGAVDYEQYF.

The chain employs TRBV6-6 and TRBJ2-2; the D gene is possibly TRBD1 (5 bases). Germline-derived CDR1 and CDR2 are MNHNY and SVGAGI (reference sequence). Between the trimmed V and J ends, which lost 2 bases and 5 bases, there was a span of 9 bases. The CDR3 contains 14 residues. As DNA, the CDR3 is TGTGCCAGCAGTTACACCTCAGGGACCGGGGAGCTGTTTTTT. Translation gives CASSYTSGTGELFF.

The gene calls are TRBV28 and TRBJ2-2; a weak D match, TRBD2 (5 bases). The length of the CDR3 is 17 residues. V was cut by 3 bases and J by 1 base, with 15 bases left in between. CDR1 is MDHEN and CDR2 is SYDVKM in the germline V gene. For the CDR3, the DNA is TGTGCCAGCAGTTTTAGGGAGCGCCGATTGAACACCGGGGAGCTGTTTTTT. Translation: CASSFRERRLNTGELFF.

The chain combines TRBV14 with TRBJ2-5; D not certain. The CDR3 spans 13 residues. Germline V gene data show CDR1 as SGHDN and CDR2 as FVKESK. V shed 8 bases and J shed 1 base, with 11 bases lying between them. CDR3 residues: CASRPGSQETQYF. The CDR3 DNA reads TGTGCCAGCCGCCCAGGCAGCCAAGAGACCCAGTACTTC.

This clone was counted a few times. This chain links TRBV9 with TRBJ2-5; D gene ambiguous. The CDR3 contains 15 residues. Germline values: CDR1 SGDLS, CDR2 YYNGEE. Deletions cut 0 bases from V and 5 bases from J, with 14 bases between. The CDR3 here is CASSVEGNPRETQYF. In nucleotides, the CDR3 is TGTGCCAGCAGCGTAGAGGGAAACCCTCGGGAGACCCAGTACTTC.